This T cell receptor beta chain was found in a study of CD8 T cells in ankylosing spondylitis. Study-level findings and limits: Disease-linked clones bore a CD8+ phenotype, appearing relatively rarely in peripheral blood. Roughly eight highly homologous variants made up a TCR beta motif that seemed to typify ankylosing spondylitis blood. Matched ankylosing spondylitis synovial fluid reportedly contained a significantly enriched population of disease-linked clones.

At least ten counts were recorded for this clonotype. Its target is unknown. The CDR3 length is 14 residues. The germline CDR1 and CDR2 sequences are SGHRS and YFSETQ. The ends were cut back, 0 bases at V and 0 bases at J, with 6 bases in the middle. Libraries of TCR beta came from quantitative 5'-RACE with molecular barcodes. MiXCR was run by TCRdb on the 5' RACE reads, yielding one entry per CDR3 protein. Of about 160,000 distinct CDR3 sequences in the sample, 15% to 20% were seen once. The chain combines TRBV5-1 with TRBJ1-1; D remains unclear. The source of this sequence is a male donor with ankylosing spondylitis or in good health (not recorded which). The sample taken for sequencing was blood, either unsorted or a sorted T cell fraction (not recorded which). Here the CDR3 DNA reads TGCGCCAGCAGCTTGGGCAGATTGAACACTGAAGCTTTCTTT. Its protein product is CASSLGRLNTEAFF.